Presented here are 20 T cell receptor beta chains from one specimen sequenced in a study of CD8+CD57+ T cells in acquired aplastic anemia. The template for TCR beta VDJ and CDR3 sequence profiling was genomic DNA. TCRdb called the reads again in MiXCR, with one record for every CDR3 protein. The data show a few hundred thousand distinct CDR3 sequences, with about two thirds seen just once and approximately 3.8% held by the top ten. Material: sorted CD4+, CD8+, or CD8+CD57+ T cells (not recorded which) from PBMCs. The receptors here all came from a human donor in good health, serving as a control.

Turning to this clonotype: One end of the junction does not line up with germline, which may come from a read error. The chain is built from TRBV9 and TRBJ1-1; a weak D match, TRBD1 (6 bases). Germline V gene lookup returns CDR1 SGDLS and CDR2 YYNGEE. This CDR3 spans 13 amino acids. CDR3 sequence reads: CASSWRGSTAAFF. DNA for the CDR3: TGTGCCAGCAGCTGGAGGGGGAGCACTGCAGCTTTCTTT.

This clonotype was detected many times. The chain links TRBV9 to TRBJ1-1; TRBD1 is a possible D gene (5 bases). Deletions cut 2 bases from V and 1 base from J, with 9 bases between. The V gene's germline CDR1 is SGDLS and CDR2 YYNGEE. The CDR3 covers 14 residues. The CDR3 is CASSVSGQNTEAFF. The CDR3 DNA is TGTGCCAGCAGCGTTTCAGGACAGAACACTGAAGCTTTCTTT.

By its share, this clonotype is medium-sized. The chain couples TRBV29-1 to TRBJ1-2, with 9 positions matching TRBD1. This CDR3 is built from 13 residues. Germline V gene data show CDR1 as SQVTM and CDR2 as ANQGSEA. The trim removed 8 bases at V and 7 bases at J, leaving 11 bases unmatched. CDR3 region: CSTSRTGAGGYTF. CDR3 nucleotide sequence: TGCAGCACCTCGCGGACAGGGGCTGGTGGCTACACCTTC.

This clonotype was seen repeatedly, ten times or more. The rearrangement joins TRBV20-1 to TRBJ2-1, with 7 positions matching TRBD1. Germline V CDR1 and CDR2: DFQATT, SNEGSKA (reference sequence). The V and J ends lost 3 bases and 4 bases, in that order; junction bases with no gene match: 15. This CDR3 contains 17 residues. CDR3 nucleotides: TGCAGTGCTAGTCGGGACAGAAAAACTCCCTTATACAATGAGCAGTTCTTC. Translating it yields CSASRDRKTPLYNEQFF.

This clonotype was recorded once. A read error may account for a junction end that differs from germline. This chain links TRBV10-3 with TRBJ2-7; a possible D gene is TRBD2 (6 bases). The germline V gene encodes CDR1 ENHRY and CDR2 SYGVKD. The CDR3 sequence is 17 residues long. The CDR3 coding sequence is TGTGCCAGCAGTCAAAGAACGACTAGATCGGAAGTAGGAGAGCAGTACTTC. Translating gives CASSQRTTRSEVGEQYF.

Comment on this clonotype: The junction shows a germline mismatch at one end, possibly a read error. V and J are TRBV6-2 or TRBV6-3 and TRBJ1-2; weak D call: TRBD1 (5 bases). The CDR3 length is 15 residues. Per the germline V gene, CDR1 is MNHEY and CDR2 is SVGEGT. Here the CDR3 DNA reads TGTGCCAGCAGATCCTACATGACAGACACCTATGGCTACACCTTT. Encoded protein: CASRSYMTDTYGYTF.

Ten or more counts support this clonotype. The V call is TRBV6-1, the J call TRBJ1-6; D not resolved. The germline V gene encodes CDR1 MNHNS and CDR2 SASEGT. V lost 10 bases, J lost 6 bases, and 19 bases lay in between. The CDR3 extends over 15 amino acids. The CDR3 loop reads CAIESGRMTNSPLHF. CDR3 DNA: TGTGCCATCGAAAGTGGCAGAATGACTAATTCACCCCTCCACTTT.

This clonotype was found many times. The rearrangement links TRBV11-2 to TRBJ2-7; TRBD1 might be the D (6 bases). This CDR3 spans 15 amino acids. Germline values: CDR1 SGHAT, CDR2 FQNNGV. The V and J ends lost 2 bases and 2 bases respectively, with 13 bases between them. CDR3 in DNA: TGTGCCAGCAGCTTAATCGAGGGGGTAACCTACGAGCAGTACTTC. Its protein is CASSLIEGVTYEQYF.

This clonotype was counted a single time. Here the CDR3 DNA reads TGTGCCAGCAGTCCGTGGGGGCTAGGGAACACTGAAGCTTTCTTT. This translates into CASSPWGLGNTEAFF. The V and J genes are TRBV12-3 or TRBV12-4 and TRBJ1-1, with D perhaps TRBD1 (6 bases). CDR3 length: 15 residues. V was clipped by 5 bases and J by 1 base, with 14 bases between them.

The chain recombines TRBV6-4 with TRBJ1-5; 7 bases match TRBD1. V shed 2 bases, J shed 4 bases, and the junction held 8 bases outside the gene matches. Germline V CDR1 and CDR2: MRHNA, SNTAGT. There are 16 residues in the CDR3. CDR3 DNA: TGTGCCAGCAGTGACCGACCGGGACAGTTAAATCAGCCCCAGCATTTT. Amino acids: CASSDRPGQLNQPQHF.

The chain is built from TRBV9 and TRBJ2-3; TRBD2 might be the D (5 bases). Trimming cost V 3 bases and J 11 bases, with 19 bases left between them. From germline, CDR1 is SGDLS and CDR2 YYNGEE. CDR3 length: 14 residues. The CDR3 sequence is CASSAWGVVYEQYF. CDR3 sequence (DNA): TGTGCCAGCAGCGCGTGGGGAGTAGTCTACGAGCAGTATTTT.

This clonotype came up once. The gene calls are TRBV7-6 and TRBJ2-1; D gene unclear. With the DNA end fitting TRBJ1-1 better, the J assignment may be wrong. The V gene's germline CDR1 is SGHVS and CDR2 FNYEAQ. This CDR3 region has 13 residues. In DNA form, the CDR3 reads TGTGCCAGCAGCTTTGCGCAGTCCGATGAAGCTTTCTTT. This sequence encodes CASSFAQSDEAFF.

This clonotype was counted at least ten times. The chain uses TRBV11-1 and TRBJ2-5, with D tentatively TRBD1 or TRBD2 (6 bases each). This CDR3 comprises 12 residues. CDR1 and CDR2 (germline): SGHAT, FQDESV (reference sequence). Trimming shortened V by 6 bases and J by 5 bases, and 10 bases separated the two germline ends. CDR3 residues: CASSRGGETQYF. DNA of the CDR3: TGTGCCAGCAGTAGAGGGGGGGAGACCCAGTACTTC.

The chain carries TRBV24-1 and TRBJ2-2, with D maybe TRBD1 (6 bases). CDR1 is KGHDR and CDR2 is SFDVKD in the germline V gene. V lost 12 bases, J lost 1 base, and 14 bases lay in between. This CDR3 comprises 14 residues. The CDR3 DNA reads TGTGCCCCCCCACGGGACATGAACACCGGGGAGCTGTTTTTT. Translated: CAPPRDMNTGELFF.

Note on this clonotype: Sequence at one end of the junction differs from germline and may be a read error. V is TRBV2 and J is TRBJ1-6; maybe TRBD1 (5 bases). Germline values: CDR1 SNHLY, CDR2 FYNNEI. The CDR3 has 16 amino acids. The CDR3 DNA reads as TGTGCCAGCAGCTTTGCTCGGGGGAGGGGAGACTCACCTCTCGGCTTT. This translates into CASSFARGRGDSPLGF.

There are a few counts of this clonotype. The chain combines TRBV15 with TRBJ1-2; possibly TRBD1 for D (6 bases). This CDR3 has 18 residues. Germline loops: CDR1 LNHNV, CDR2 YYDKDF (reference sequence). Deletions cut 1 base from V and 5 bases from J, with 23 bases between. CDR3 sequence reads: CATSRAVTGVLGSYGYTF. The CDR3, as DNA: TGTGCCACCAGCAGAGCGGTGACAGGTGTCCTCGGGTCTTATGGCTACACCTTC. The complete variable domain, with remaining parts taken from reference TRBV15 and TRBJ1-2, reads DAMVIQNPRYQVTQFGKPVTLSCSQTLNHNVMYWYQQKSSQAPKLLFHYYDKDFNNEADTPDNFQSRRPNTSFCFLDIRSPGLGDTAMYLCATSRAVTGVLGSYGYTFGSGTRLTVV.

This clonotype was observed at least ten times. The chain recombines TRBV28 with TRBJ2-7, with 9 bases matching TRBD1. J lost 5 bases, V lost 5 bases, and 10 bases had no gene match. The germline gives CDR1 MDHEN, CDR2 SYDVKM. This CDR3 comprises 15 residues. CDR3 residues: CASSTSGTGLHEQYF. CDR3 sequence (DNA): TGTGCCAGCAGTACATCCGGGACAGGGCTGCACGAGCAGTACTTC.

The V gene is TRBV20-1, the J gene TRBJ2-1; D call uncertain. This CDR3 region has 14 residues. V was shortened by 5 bases and J by 5 bases, with 16 bases between the two germline ends. The germline V gene has CDR1 DFQATT and CDR2 SNEGSKA (reference sequence). In DNA, the CDR3 is TGCAGTGCTTACGACGGCCGAACTAACAATGAGCAGTTCTTC. This gives the protein CSAYDGRTNNEQFF.

The chain recombines TRBV20-1 with TRBJ1-5; TRBD1 might be the D (6 bases). The CDR3 has 16 residues. Trimming removed 6 bases at V and 3 bases at J, with 21 bases between. In germline, CDR1 is DFQATT, CDR2 SNEGSKA (reference sequence). CDR3 sequence reads: CSASFGRGQVNQPQHF. The CDR3 region has the DNA TGCAGTGCCAGTTTTGGGAGGGGACAAGTCAATCAGCCCCAGCATTTT.

CDR3 in amino acids: CAISESSSQPQHF. The CDR3 DNA is TGTGCCATCAGTGAGTCGAGTAGTCAGCCCCAGCATTTT. The chain couples TRBV10-3 to TRBJ1-5, with unresolved D. This CDR3 contains 13 residues. V dropped 0 bases and J dropped 6 bases, with 6 bases sitting between them. From germline, CDR1 is ENHRY and CDR2 SYGVKD.